This T cell receptor beta chain was captured in a study of post-analysis software for immune sequencing data (dated by TCRdb to between 2014 and 2016). Looking at the study overall: Relapsing-remitting, secondary progressive and progressive-relapsing multiple sclerosis were recorded as disease courses, and subtype annotation was lacking for some patients. A subset of samples was prepared in parallel using single-end sample barcoding, then pooled and co-amplified after Illumina adapter ligation. The patient repertoires were set against about 12 previously published healthy control repertoires from donors whose ages ranged from 6 to 25 years.

The library was built by means of PCR. Sequencer: Illumina HiSeq 2500. Unique molecular identifiers were incorporated into TCR beta cDNA libraries to reduce PCR and sequencing biases. Roughly 0.5 million cDNA molecules were obtained per 1 to 10 million input T cells, so each molecule approximated one T cell. The same protocol used for the earlier healthy control dataset was applied to prepare and sequence the patient libraries. Samples belonging to the same batch were prepared together, multiplexed and sequenced on a shared HiSeq lane. In the authors' own workflow: Raw barcoded reads were processed with MIGEC, and single-read molecular identifier groups were discarded before consensus assembly and CDR3 extraction. VDJtools was used for post-analysis of the clonotype tables, with diversity normalized by down-sampling every dataset to the smallest sample size. Repertoire overlap clustering matched CDR3 amino acid but not nucleotide sequences to correct batch-related cross-sample contamination. TCRdb itself trimmed the public reads at Q25 with fastp, ran MiXCR and retained productive beta chains. Entries are consolidated by CDR3 protein sequence, retaining the most common genes and DNA. It is TCRdb's table, rather than the study itself, that gives the V and J calls and clone size. This sample lists approximately 400,000 distinct CDR3 sequences; less than 35% were detected once. Of the sample, about an eighth falls within the top ten clones.

TCR beta repertoires were profiled from peripheral blood of some 13 young patients with multiple sclerosis to demonstrate the VDJtools post-analysis software. The patients with multiple sclerosis were children and adolescents between about 6 and 15 years of age. General conclusions and limits of the study: Significantly lower normalized Chao1 diversity was found in multiple sclerosis patients than in controls, suggesting substantial peripheral T-cell clonal expansion. Significantly higher frequencies in patients than in controls were found for several TRBV segments, including TRBV5-6, TRBV5-1 and TRBV20-1. The control group was slightly older than the multiple sclerosis patient group. Direct clustering with F measure revealed strong co-clustering of samples prepared in the same batch, which led to a batch-effect correction.

As to this clonotype: This clone's antigen is unknown. The sample holds no much larger clone one base away, and base qualities are not on file.

The cysteine opens and the phenylalanine closes a CDR3 of 14 amino acids. Here the CDR3 DNA is all that survives: 42 bases in frame from base 1. CDR1 LNHDA and CDR2 SQIVND are derived from the germline V gene (reference sequence). V lost 7 bases and J lost 5 bases; the stretch between them is 14 bases long. Recombination connected TRBV19 to TRBJ2-2; TRBD2 is perhaps the D gene, given 6 matching bases. This clonotype was sampled from a girl aged 5-17 years with multiple sclerosis. Specimen: blood. The CDR3 is CASKRTAGTGELFF. The DNA sequence is TGTGCCAGTAAAAGGACTGCGGGAACCGGGGAGCTGTTTTTT.